Listed here is a single T cell receptor beta chain. The data derive from a study of blood T cell repertoires in COVID-19. The germline CDR1 and CDR2 sequences are SGHRS and YFSETQ. There are 13 residues in the CDR3. The germline V and J ends were trimmed by 5 bases and 6 bases, with 11 bases remaining between them. Clones were sequenced by immunoSEQ multiplex PCR, and TCRdb holds only the in-frame ones, with some missing. The profile covers fewer than 200,000 clones, with around 93% appearing a single time and over 3.5% taken by the ten largest. The chain combines TRBV5-1 with TRBJ2-2; D ambiguous. The origin of this receptor is a woman in her fifties or sixties with acute or convalescent COVID-19. Sequenced: peripheral blood. CDR3 DNA sequence: TGCGCCAGCAGTTCTACCCCGTCCGGGGAGCTGTTTTTT. Translating gives CASSSTPSGELFF.